One and the same sample provided the 14 T cell receptor beta chains below, sequenced in a study of cytomegalovirus exposure and HLA in healthy donors. The PCR made use of 60 Vbeta and 13 Jbeta primers. Libraries were prepared by immunoSEQ multiplex PCR; TCRdb keeps only in-frame clonotypes and omits some of them. Recorded for this sample: some 200,000 clones. Sequenced sample: PBMCs. The receptors derive from a girl aged 2-9 years in good health and CMV-seropositive.

The chain uses TRBV9 and TRBJ2-7; 7 bases align to TRBD1. J gave up 4 bases and V 3 bases, and 10 bases lay outside the gene matches. Germline V gene lookup returns CDR1 SGDLS and CDR2 YYNGEE. There are 15 residues in the CDR3. CDR3 in DNA: TGTGCCAGCAGCGAATCAGGGGGAGCCACTTACGAGCAGTACTTC. This gives the protein CASSESGGATYEQYF.

V and J are TRBV5-4 and TRBJ2-3, with D possibly being TRBD1 (5 bases). V gave up 2 bases and J gave up 3 bases, with 13 bases separating them. Germline CDR1 and CDR2: SGHNT and YYREEE (reference sequence). The CDR3 consists of 15 residues. The CDR3 here is CASSFGALPTDTQYF. The CDR3 DNA reads as TGTGCCAGCAGCTTTGGGGCCCTTCCGACAGATACGCAGTATTTT.

V usage is TRBV7-9 and J usage is TRBJ2-7, with D tentatively TRBD2 (5 bases). Germline V gives CDR1 SEHNR, CDR2 FQNEAQ (reference sequence). CDR3 size: 14 residues. V gave up 8 bases and J gave up 0 bases, with 14 bases separating them. The CDR3 region is CASYLGADSYEQYF. The CDR3 DNA reads as TGTGCCAGCTACCTGGGAGCGGACTCCTACGAGCAGTACTTC. Drawing the rest from reference TRBV7-9 and TRBJ2-7, the complete variable domain is DTGVSQNPRHKITKRGQNVTFRCDPISEHNRLYWYRQTLGQGPEFLTYFQNEAQLEKSRLLSDRFSAERPKGSFSTLEIQRTEQGDSAMYLCASYLGADSYEQYFGPGTRLTVT.

The chain links TRBV2 to TRBJ2-1, with D unclear. The germline CDR1 and CDR2 sequences are SNHLY and FYNNEI. The CDR3 totals 10 residues. Trimming stripped 6 bases from V and 9 bases from J, with 6 bases between. Here the CDR3 reads CASRFREQFF. The CDR3 nucleotides read TGTGCCAGCAGGTTCCGTGAGCAGTTCTTC. The whole variable domain, remainder taken from reference TRBV2 and TRBJ2-1, is EPEVTQTPSHQVTQMGQEVILRCVPISNHLYFYWYRQILGQKVEFLVSFYNNEISEKSEIFDDQFSVERPDGSNFTLKIRSTKLEDSAMYFCASRFREQFFGPGTRLTVL.

This chain connects TRBV10-1 to TRBJ2-7; no clear D. Germline CDR1 and CDR2: WNHNN and SYGVQD (reference sequence). V dropped 3 bases and J dropped 2 bases, with 11 bases sitting between them. The CDR3 length is 14 residues. CDR3 in amino acids: CASSDMAFPYEQYF. For the CDR3, the DNA is TGCGCCAGCAGTGATATGGCATTCCCCTACGAGCAGTACTTC.

The rearrangement joins TRBV19 to TRBJ1-4, with TRBD1 as a possible D gene (6 bases). Germline lookup yields CDR1 LNHDA and CDR2 SQIVND (reference sequence). Trimming left V 5 bases short and J 6 bases short, with 16 bases between. This CDR3 comprises 15 residues. CDR3 sequence (DNA): TGTGCCAGTAGTGGATCGACAGGCATAGATGAAAAACTGTTTTTT. It translates to CASSGSTGIDEKLFF.

This chain links TRBV5-4 with TRBJ2-5; 10 bases agree with TRBD2. CDR3 length: 15 residues. Germline CDR1 is SGHNT and CDR2 is YYREEE (reference sequence). The V gene end was trimmed by 2 bases and the J gene end by 5 bases; junction bases not matched to a gene: 6. CDR3 loop: CASSFVAGGRETQYF. The CDR3 region has the DNA TGTGCCAGCAGCTTTGTAGCGGGAGGACGGGAGACCCAGTACTTC.

The CDR3 DNA follows: TGTGCCAGCAGCCCCCTTAGCGGGGAGACCCAGTACTTC. Its translation is CASSPLSGETQYF. This sequence joins TRBV5-5 and TRBJ2-5; TRBD2 matches at 7 bases. V was pared by 4 bases and J by 5 bases, with 5 bases of the junction left unmatched. Per germline, CDR1 SGHKS and CDR2 YYEKEE (reference sequence). CDR3 length: 13 amino acids. The full variable domain, completed using reference TRBV5-5 and TRBJ2-5, is DAGVTQSPTHLIKTRGQQVTLRCSPISGHKSVSWYQQVLGQGPQFIFQYYEKEERGRGNFPDRFSARQFPNYSSELNVNALLLGDSALYLCASSPLSGETQYFGPGTRLLVL.

This chain uses TRBV10-1 with TRBJ2-3; 13 positions match TRBD2. The J segment lost 6 bases and the V segment lost 8 bases, leaving 8 bases of the junction unmatched. Germline loops: CDR1 WNHNN, CDR2 SYGVQD (reference sequence). This CDR3 is built from 15 residues. The DNA for the CDR3 is TGCGCCAGCGGTTGGACTAGCGGGAGTCATGATACGCAGTATTTT. Protein: CASGWTSGSHDTQYF.

The chain employs TRBV5-1 and TRBJ1-1; D gene uncertain. Looked up from germline, CDR1 is SGHRS and CDR2 is YFSETQ. The CDR3 contains 12 residues. V gave up 1 base and J gave up 8 bases, with 9 bases separating them. As DNA, the CDR3 is TGCGCCAGCAGCTTGACCCGGGAGGAAGCTTTCTTT. It is translated as CASSLTREEAFF. The complete variable domain, with remaining parts taken from reference TRBV5-1 and TRBJ1-1, reads KAGVTQTPRYLIKTRGQQVTLSCSPISGHRSVSWYQQTPGQGLQFLFEYFSETQRNKGNFPGRFSGRQFSNSRSEMNVSTLELGDSALYLCASSLTREEAFFGQGTRLTVV.

The rearrangement joins TRBV28 to TRBJ2-7; D is undetermined. The CDR3 covers 13 residues. Looked up from germline, CDR1 is MDHEN and CDR2 is SYDVKM. V lost 6 bases and J 2 bases, leaving 11 bases between the germline ends. The CDR3 nucleotides are TGTGCCAGCAGAAGTCCGGGTCCCTACGAGCAGTACTTC. Translation: CASRSPGPYEQYF.

This chain links TRBV5-1 with TRBJ1-2, with TRBD1 identical over 8 bases. The V and J ends lost 1 base and 3 bases, in that order; junction bases with no gene match: 5. The CDR3 spans 15 residues. CDR1 is SGHRS, CDR2 YFSETQ, per germline. The CDR3 DNA follows: TGCGCCAGCAGCTTGCGGGGACAGGTGGACTATGGCTACACCTTC. Translation gives CASSLRGQVDYGYTF.

V usage is TRBV7-2 and J usage is TRBJ2-7; D gene unclear. The ends were cut back, 3 bases at V and 4 bases at J, with 10 bases in the middle. The CDR3 contains 13 residues. CDR1 SGHTA and CDR2 FQGNSA come from the germline V gene. CDR3 amino acids: CASSFEARYEQYF. The CDR3 nucleotides are TGTGCCAGCAGCTTTGAGGCAAGGTACGAGCAGTACTTC.

V is TRBV19 and J is TRBJ2-7; 7 bases agree with TRBD1. V trimming: 4 bases; J trimming: 6 bases; junction bases outside the gene matches: 9. In germline, CDR1 is LNHDA, CDR2 SQIVND (reference sequence). This CDR3 has 14 residues. CDR3 in amino acids: CASSTHTTGREQYF. The CDR3 bases are TGTGCCAGTAGTACCCACACGACAGGGCGCGAGCAGTACTTC.